This T cell receptor beta chain was identified during a study of T cell responses to AZD1222 COVID-19 vaccine. Germline CDR1 reads LGHDT; CDR2 reads YNNKEL (reference sequence). The germline V and J ends were trimmed by 0 bases and 0 bases, with 12 bases remaining between them. This CDR3 region has 18 residues. Sequenced by immunoSEQ multiplex PCR; TCRdb stores in-frame clones only, minus some. The sample yields 55,000 to 65,000 clones, approximately 80% seen once. J is TRBJ2-6 and V is TRBV3-1 (or the pseudogene TRBV3-2); D may be TRBD2 (6 bases). The material sequenced was peripheral blood, taken 28 days after the second AZD1222 dose. This clonotype was sampled from an adult who received the AZD1222 COVID-19 vaccine. The CDR3 nucleotides are TGTGCCAGCAGCCAAGAGGGACTTCTCTTCTCTGGGGCCAACGTCCTGACTTTC. Translating gives CASSQEGLLFSGANVLTF.